A selection of T cell receptor beta chains follows, all from one sample in a study of blood T cell repertoires in COVID-19. Data came from immunoSEQ multiplex PCR; TCRdb stores just in-frame clones and leaves some out. The sample lists about 220,000 clones; 80% to 90% were seen once. Sample: PBMCs or T cells enriched from blood (not recorded which). These receptors were obtained from a woman aged 35 to 49 who had been exposed to COVID-19. CDR3s include the opening cysteine and the closing phenylalanine or tryptophan. Fields, in order: clone size, V gene, D gene, J gene, CDR3 protein, CDR3 DNA. The D gene is left open where the match is weak. Clone size appears in some rows only: once, few, many, or a class for an expanded clone.

few	TRBV4-3	.	TRBJ1-5	CASSQKASGGSNQPQHF	TGCGCCAGCAGCCAAAAAGCGTCCGGGGGGAGCAATCAGCCCCAGCATTTT
.	TRBV5-1	TRBD1	TRBJ2-2	CASATLGTGNTGELFF	TGCGCCAGCGCTACCCTCGGGACAGGGAACACCGGGGAGCTGTTTTTT
.	TRBV7-6	.	TRBJ1-1	CASSLGRGDTEAFF	TGTGCCAGCAGCTTAGGCAGGGGCGACACTGAAGCTTTCTTT
.	TRBV6-2/TRBV6-3	.	TRBJ1-2	CASSYTGIPYGYTF	TGTGCCAGCAGTTACACCGGGATCCCTTATGGCTACACCTTC
.	TRBV12-5	TRBD1	TRBJ1-6	CASGLVLGQKNNSPLHF	TGTGCTAGTGGTTTGGTACTGGGACAGAAAAATAATTCACCCCTCCACTTT
few	TRBV30	.	TRBJ1-2	CAWSRGEGIHGYTF	TGTGCCTGGAGCCGGGGGGAGGGGATTCATGGCTACACCTTC
.	TRBV28	.	TRBJ2-1	CASSFRGMFF	TGTGCCAGCAGTTTTAGGGGGATGTTCTTC
.	TRBV7-8	TRBD1	TRBJ1-2	CASSLEGQGVGYTF	TGTGCCAGCAGCTTAGAGGGACAGGGAGTTGGCTACACCTTC
.	TRBV3-1/TRBV3-2	.	TRBJ1-1	CASFGGPVVNTEAFF	TGTGCCAGCTTCGGGGGTCCTGTTGTGAACACTGAAGCTTTCTTT
.	TRBV5-1	.	TRBJ1-3	CASSLAGRTAGNTIYF	TGCGCCAGCAGCTTGGCGGGCAGGACAGCTGGAAACACCATATATTTT
.	TRBV13	.	TRBJ2-7	CASSSSLRTSYEQYF	TGTGCCAGCAGCTCATCCCTTCGGACATCCTACGAGCAGTACTTC
.	TRBV4-3	.	TRBJ1-1	CASSQEGGEEAFF	TGCGCCAGCAGCCAAGAGGGGGGTGAGGAAGCTTTCTTT
.	TRBV7-3	TRBD1	TRBJ1-1	CASSRGGVGTEAFF	TGTGCCAGCAGCCGAGGGGGCGTCGGCACTGAAGCTTTCTTT
.	TRBV7-9	.	TRBJ1-2	CASSSAGEGLGNYGYTF	TGTGCCAGCAGCTCGGCCGGCGAGGGTCTGGGAAACTATGGCTACACCTTC
.	TRBV2	.	TRBJ2-4	CASSEVRVVGKNIQYF	TGTGCCAGCAGTGAAGTTCGGGTAGTAGGCAAAAACATTCAGTACTTC
.	TRBV5-1	.	TRBJ2-7	CASSYGQNLYEQYF	TGCGCCAGCAGCTATGGACAAAACCTCTACGAGCAGTACTTC
.	TRBV2	.	TRBJ1-5	CASSGQTGSEQPQHF	TGTGCCAGCAGTGGGCAAACAGGCTCGGAACAGCCCCAGCATTTT
.	TRBV5-6	.	TRBJ1-2	CASSLRAAGYGYTF	TGTGCCAGCAGCTTGAGAGCCGCGGGCTATGGCTACACCTTC
few	TRBV9	TRBD2	TRBJ2-1	CASSTRLAVSSYNEQFF	TGTGCCAGCAGCACCCGACTAGCGGTAAGCTCCTACAATGAGCAGTTCTTC
.	TRBV11-3	.	TRBJ2-1	CASSLEGAASNEQFF	TGTGCCAGCAGCTTAGAAGGGGCAGCCAGCAATGAGCAGTTCTTC
.	TRBV13	.	TRBJ1-4	CASSLEQGGTNEKLFF	TGTGCCAGCAGCTTAGAACAGGGCGGGACTAATGAAAAACTGTTTTTT
.	TRBV7-9	.	TRBJ1-1	CASSRGLNTEAFF	TGTGCCAGCAGTAGGGGCTTGAACACTGAAGCTTTCTTT
.	TRBV6-5	TRBD1	TRBJ1-2	CASSYRGQDYGYTF	TGTGCCAGCAGTTACAGGGGGCAGGACTATGGCTACACCTTC